This T cell receptor beta chain was obtained from a study of T cell repertoires in cytomegalovirus infection. Study-level results: The ex vivo response was dominated by HLA-C-restricted CMV-specific TCR beta clonotypes.

Remarks on this clonotype: As yet, its antigen is unknown.

A single record per CDR3 protein comes from TCRdb applying MiXCR to the reads. The sample carries fewer than 300,000 distinct CDR3 sequences, roughly 24% recorded once. CDR3 length: 14 residues. The V gene lost 2 bases and the J gene lost 0 bases, with 7 bases spanning the gap. The V gene's germline CDR1 is SGHTA and CDR2 FQGNSA. This chain connects TRBV7-2 to TRBJ1-1; tentative D call: TRBD1 (5 bases). The sequencing input was PBMCs. The clonotype originates from a human donor in good health (CMV status not recorded). Some clones in this sample may be carry-over from other donors' samples. CDR3 sequence (DNA): TGTGCCAGCAGCTTACTGGGACTGAACACTGAAGCTTTCTTT. Its protein product is CASSLLGLNTEAFF.